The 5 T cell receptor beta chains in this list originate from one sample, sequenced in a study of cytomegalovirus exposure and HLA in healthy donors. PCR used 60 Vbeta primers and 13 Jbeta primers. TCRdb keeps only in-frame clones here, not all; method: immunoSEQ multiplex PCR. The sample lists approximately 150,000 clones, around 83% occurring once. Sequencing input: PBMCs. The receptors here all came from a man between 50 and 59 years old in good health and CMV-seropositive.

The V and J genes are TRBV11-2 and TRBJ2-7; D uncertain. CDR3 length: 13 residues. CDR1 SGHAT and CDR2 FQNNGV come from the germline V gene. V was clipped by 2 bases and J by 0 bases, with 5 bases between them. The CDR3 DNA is TGTGCCAGCAGCTTATCTTCCTCCTACGAGCAGTACTTC. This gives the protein CASSLSSSYEQYF.

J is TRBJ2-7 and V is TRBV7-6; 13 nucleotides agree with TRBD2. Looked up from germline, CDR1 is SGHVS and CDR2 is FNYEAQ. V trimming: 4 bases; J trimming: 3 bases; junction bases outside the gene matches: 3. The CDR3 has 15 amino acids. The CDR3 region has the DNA TGTGCCAGCAGCTCTCGACTAGCGGGAGGCTACGAGCAGTACTTC. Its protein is CASSSRLAGGYEQYF.

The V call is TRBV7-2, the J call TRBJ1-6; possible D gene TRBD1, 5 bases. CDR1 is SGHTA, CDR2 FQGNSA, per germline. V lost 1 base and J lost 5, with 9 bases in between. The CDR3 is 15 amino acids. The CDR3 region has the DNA TGTGCCAGCAGCTTAGTTGCAGGGAATAATTCACCCCTCCACTTT. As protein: CASSLVAGNNSPLHF.

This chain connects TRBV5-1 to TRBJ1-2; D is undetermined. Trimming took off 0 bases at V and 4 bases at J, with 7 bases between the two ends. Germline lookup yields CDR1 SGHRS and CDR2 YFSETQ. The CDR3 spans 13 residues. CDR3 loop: CASSLGGVYGYTF. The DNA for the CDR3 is TGCGCCAGCAGCTTGGGAGGAGTCTATGGCTACACCTTC.

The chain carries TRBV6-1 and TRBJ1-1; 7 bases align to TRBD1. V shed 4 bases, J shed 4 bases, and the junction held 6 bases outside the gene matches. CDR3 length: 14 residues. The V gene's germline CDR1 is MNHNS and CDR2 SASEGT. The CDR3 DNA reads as TGTGCCAGCAGTGCGTTAACAGGGGTCACTGAAGCTTTCTTT. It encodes CASSALTGVTEAFF.